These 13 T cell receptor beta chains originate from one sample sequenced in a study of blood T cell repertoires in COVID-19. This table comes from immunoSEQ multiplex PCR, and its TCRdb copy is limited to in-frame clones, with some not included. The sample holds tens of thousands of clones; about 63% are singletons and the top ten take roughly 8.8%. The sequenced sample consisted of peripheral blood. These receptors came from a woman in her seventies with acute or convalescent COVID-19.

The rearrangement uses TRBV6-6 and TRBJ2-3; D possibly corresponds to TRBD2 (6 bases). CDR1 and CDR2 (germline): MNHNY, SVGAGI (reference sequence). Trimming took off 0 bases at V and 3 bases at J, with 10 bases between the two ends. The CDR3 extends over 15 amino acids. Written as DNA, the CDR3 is TGTGCCAGCAGTTACTCCGGGACTGCAACAGATACGCAGTATTTT. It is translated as CASSYSGTATDTQYF.

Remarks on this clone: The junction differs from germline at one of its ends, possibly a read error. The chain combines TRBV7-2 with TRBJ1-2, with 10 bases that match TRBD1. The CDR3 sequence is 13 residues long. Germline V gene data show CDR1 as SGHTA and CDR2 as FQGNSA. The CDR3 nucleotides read TGTGCCAGCAGCTTAGACAGGACAGGGGGTTGGGCCTTC. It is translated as CASSLDRTGGWAF.

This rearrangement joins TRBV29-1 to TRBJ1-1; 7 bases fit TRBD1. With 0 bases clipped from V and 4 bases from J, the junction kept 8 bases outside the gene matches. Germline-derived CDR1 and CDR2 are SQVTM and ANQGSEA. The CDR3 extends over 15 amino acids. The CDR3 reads CSVEDERAGGTEAFF. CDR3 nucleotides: TGCAGCGTTGAAGATGAGAGGGCAGGGGGCACTGAAGCTTTCTTT.

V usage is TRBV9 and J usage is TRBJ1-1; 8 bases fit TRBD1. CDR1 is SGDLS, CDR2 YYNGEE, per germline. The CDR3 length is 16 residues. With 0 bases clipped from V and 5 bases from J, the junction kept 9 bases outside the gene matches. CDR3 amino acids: CASSVAIQGARTEAFF. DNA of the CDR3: TGTGCCAGCAGCGTAGCGATCCAGGGGGCGAGGACTGAAGCTTTCTTT.

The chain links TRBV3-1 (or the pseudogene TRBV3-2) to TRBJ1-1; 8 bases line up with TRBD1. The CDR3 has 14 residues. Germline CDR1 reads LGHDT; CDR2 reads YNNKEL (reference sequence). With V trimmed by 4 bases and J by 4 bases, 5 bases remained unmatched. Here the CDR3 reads CASSLGQGGTEAFF. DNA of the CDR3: TGTGCCAGCAGCCTCGGACAGGGTGGCACTGAAGCTTTCTTT.

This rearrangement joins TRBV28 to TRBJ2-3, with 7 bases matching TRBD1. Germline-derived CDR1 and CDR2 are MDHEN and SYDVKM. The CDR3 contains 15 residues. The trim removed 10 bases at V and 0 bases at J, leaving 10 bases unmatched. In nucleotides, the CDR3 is TGTGCCACCAACACACAGGGGCCTAGCACAGATACGCAGTATTTT. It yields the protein CATNTQGPSTDTQYF.

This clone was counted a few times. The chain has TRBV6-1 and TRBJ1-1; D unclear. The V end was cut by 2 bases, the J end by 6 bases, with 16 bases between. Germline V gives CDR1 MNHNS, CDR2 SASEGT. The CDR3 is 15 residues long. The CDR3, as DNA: TGTGCCAGCAGTGAAACGTACAGCTCGCGGGCTGAAGCTTTCTTT. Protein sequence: CASSETYSSRAEAFF.

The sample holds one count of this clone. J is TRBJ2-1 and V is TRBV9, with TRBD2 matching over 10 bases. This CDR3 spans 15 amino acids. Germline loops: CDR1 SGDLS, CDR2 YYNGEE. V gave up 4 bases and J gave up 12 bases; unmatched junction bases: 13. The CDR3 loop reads CASSPQAGGGLAQFF. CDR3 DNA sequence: TGTGCCAGCAGCCCTCAAGCGGGAGGGGGCCTAGCGCAGTTCTTC. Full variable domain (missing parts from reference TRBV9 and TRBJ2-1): DSGVTQTPKHLITATGQRVTLRCSPRSGDLSVYWYQQSLDQGLQFLIQYYNGEERAKGNILERFSAQQFPDLHSELNLSSLELGDSALYFCASSPQAGGGLAQFFGPGTRLTVL.

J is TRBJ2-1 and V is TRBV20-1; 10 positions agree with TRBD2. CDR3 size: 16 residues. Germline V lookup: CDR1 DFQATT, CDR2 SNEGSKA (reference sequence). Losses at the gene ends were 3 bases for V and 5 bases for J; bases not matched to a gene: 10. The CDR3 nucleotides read TGCAGTGCTAGTCCCTATCTAGCGGGAGTACACAATGAGCAGTTCTTC. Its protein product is CSASPYLAGVHNEQFF.

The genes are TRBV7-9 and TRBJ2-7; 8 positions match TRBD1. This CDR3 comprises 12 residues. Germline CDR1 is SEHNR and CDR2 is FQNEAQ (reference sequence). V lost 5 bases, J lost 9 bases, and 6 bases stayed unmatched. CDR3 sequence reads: CASSVDRGGQYF. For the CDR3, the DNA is TGTGCCAGCAGCGTAGACAGGGGCGGGCAGTACTTC.

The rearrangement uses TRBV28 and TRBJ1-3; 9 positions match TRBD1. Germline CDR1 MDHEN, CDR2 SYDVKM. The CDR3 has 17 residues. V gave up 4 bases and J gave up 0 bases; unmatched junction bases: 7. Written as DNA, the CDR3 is TGTGCCAGCAGTTCCCAGGGACAGGGTTACTCTGGAAACACCATATATTTT. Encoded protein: CASSSQGQGYSGNTIYF. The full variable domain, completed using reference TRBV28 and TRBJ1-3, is DVKVTQSSRYLVKRTGEKVFLECVQDMDHENMFWYRQDPGLGLRLIYFSYDVKMKEKGDIPEGYSVSREKKERFSLILESASTNQTSMYLCASSSQGQGYSGNTIYFGEGSWLTVV.

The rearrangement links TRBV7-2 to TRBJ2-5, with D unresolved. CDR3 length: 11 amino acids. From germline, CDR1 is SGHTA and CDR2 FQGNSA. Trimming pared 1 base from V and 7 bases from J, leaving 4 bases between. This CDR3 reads CASSLGGTQYF. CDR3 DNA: TGTGCCAGCAGCTTAGGAGGGACCCAGTACTTC.

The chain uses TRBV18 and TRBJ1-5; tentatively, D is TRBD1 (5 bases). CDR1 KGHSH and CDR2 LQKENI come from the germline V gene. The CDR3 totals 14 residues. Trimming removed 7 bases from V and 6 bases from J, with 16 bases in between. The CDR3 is CASWAGLEGQPQHF. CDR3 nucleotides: TGTGCCAGCTGGGCGGGACTCGAGGGTCAGCCCCAGCATTTT.